These 27 T cell receptor beta chains share one sample of origin, sequenced in a study of blood T cell repertoires in COVID-19. Some clones are missing from TCRdb's copy, which holds only in-frame ones; the method was immunoSEQ multiplex PCR. The top ten hold roughly 2.2% of the sample, which has about 280,000 clones, about 85% seen once. The sequencing input was peripheral blood. These receptors were obtained from a woman aged 50 to 60 who had recovered from COVID-19.

The chain has TRBV7-2 and TRBJ2-2; 10 nucleotides line up with TRBD1. Germline V gene data show CDR1 as SGHTA and CDR2 as FQGNSA. The CDR3 sequence is 15 residues long. V was pared by 5 bases and J by 6 bases, with 6 bases of the junction left unmatched. The DNA of the CDR3 is TGTGCCAGCAGCATGGGACAGGGGATGGCCGGGGAGCTGTTTTTT. This codes for CASSMGQGMAGELFF.

The V and J genes are TRBV5-1 and TRBJ2-5, with 7 bases aligning to TRBD1. With V trimmed by 5 bases and J by 2 bases, 6 bases remained unmatched. CDR1 SGHRS and CDR2 YFSETQ come from the germline V gene. This CDR3 spans 14 amino acids. CDR3 protein: CASSILQGQETQYF. CDR3 sequence (DNA): TGCGCCAGCAGTATATTACAGGGGCAAGAGACCCAGTACTTC.

This chain joins TRBV12-3 or TRBV12-4 and TRBJ2-1, with D perhaps TRBD2 (6 bases). The CDR3 has 13 amino acids. V lost 7 bases, J lost 8 bases, and 15 bases lay in between. CDR3 nucleotides: TGTGCCAGCACCCCGACTAGAGGCGATGAGCAGTTCTTC. It translates to CASTPTRGDEQFF.

As for this clone: The sample carries other DNA sequences with the same CDR3. V gene TRBV7-2 combines with J gene TRBJ2-7; 8 positions match TRBD1. Trimming took 3 bases from V and 3 from J; bases not matched to a gene: 4. Germline V lookup: CDR1 SGHTA, CDR2 FQGNSA. The CDR3 loop spans 14 amino acids. The CDR3 sequence is CASSFRDRLYEQYF. In nucleotides, the CDR3 is TGTGCCAGCAGCTTCCGGGACAGGCTCTACGAGCAGTACTTC. The variable domain in full, with the rest retrieved from reference TRBV7-2 and TRBJ2-7, is GAGVSQSPSNKVTEKGKDVELRCDPISGHTALYWYRQSLGQGLEFLIYFQGNSAPDKSGLPSDRFSAERTGGSVSTLTIQRTQQEDSAVYLCASSFRDRLYEQYFGPGTRLTVT.

This rearrangement joins TRBV4-3 to TRBJ2-7; the D is unclear. Trimming pared 0 bases from V and 1 base from J, leaving 13 bases between. The CDR3 is made up of 16 amino acids. Germline-derived CDR1 and CDR2 are LGHNA and YSLEER. CDR3 protein: CASSQDPRSRSYEQYF. CDR3 nucleotides: TGCGCCAGCAGCCAAGATCCCCGTTCTAGGTCCTACGAGCAGTACTTC.

The count of this clone is one. With a much larger clone just one base away, this may be a read error. This specimen includes other DNA sequences encoding the same CDR3. The chain recombines TRBV7-2 with TRBJ1-2; D is unclear. CDR1 and CDR2 from the germline V gene are SGHTA and FQGNSA. Trimming cost V 5 bases and J 2 bases, with 9 bases left between them. CDR3 length equals 13 residues. Written as DNA, the CDR3 is TGTGCCAGCAGCCTCGACGGGAACTATGGCTACACCTTC. Protein sequence: CASSLDGNYGYTF.

This chain joins TRBV2 and TRBJ2-2; 7 bases fit TRBD1. The CDR3 has 16 amino acids. From germline, CDR1 is SNHLY and CDR2 FYNNEI. J gave up 7 bases and V 3 bases, and 11 bases lay outside the gene matches. This CDR3 is CASSEEPGGLFGELFF. The CDR3 bases are TGTGCCAGCAGTGAGGAGCCAGGGGGTCTTTTCGGGGAGCTGTTTTTT. Full variable domain (outside the CDR3, taken from reference TRBV2 and TRBJ2-2): EPEVTQTPSHQVTQMGQEVILRCVPISNHLYFYWYRQILGQKVEFLVSFYNNEISEKSEIFDDQFSVERPDGSNFTLKIRSTKLEDSAMYFCASSEEPGGLFGELFFGEGSRLTVL.

The rearrangement links TRBV30 to TRBJ2-3; tentative D call: TRBD1 (7 bases). Trimming took off 4 bases at V and 4 bases at J, with 12 bases between the two ends. CDR1 is GTSNPN, CDR2 SVGIG, per germline (reference sequence). This CDR3 comprises 13 residues. The CDR3 protein is CAWNFRGADTQYF. Here the CDR3 DNA reads TGTGCCTGGAACTTCAGGGGGGCAGATACGCAGTATTTT.

The rearrangement uses TRBV7-2 and TRBJ2-7, with 9 bases identical to TRBD2. This CDR3 region has 15 residues. J was trimmed by 7 bases and V by 4 bases; bases with no gene match: 11. CDR1 is SGHTA and CDR2 is FQGNSA in the germline V gene. The CDR3 loop reads CASSSGLASVGEQYF. CDR3 DNA sequence: TGTGCCAGCAGCTCAGGACTAGCGTCCGTTGGGGAGCAGTACTTC.

The V and J genes are TRBV19 and TRBJ2-1; D remains ambiguous. V lost 4 bases to trimming and J lost 0 bases, with 7 bases between them. The length of the CDR3 is 14 residues. CDR1 and CDR2 (germline): LNHDA, SQIVND (reference sequence). As DNA, the CDR3 is TGTGCCAGTAGTACAGCGAGCTCCTACAATGAGCAGTTCTTC. Its protein is CASSTASSYNEQFF.

The CDR3 region has the DNA TGTGCCAGTAGTATGGGGGGACTCCACAACTCTGGAAACACCATATATTTT. As protein: CASSMGGLHNSGNTIYF. The chain couples TRBV19 to TRBJ1-3, with TRBD1 as a possible D gene (5 bases). The V gene lost 3 bases and the J gene lost 0 bases, with 15 bases spanning the gap. Per germline, CDR1 LNHDA and CDR2 SQIVND (reference sequence). This CDR3 spans 17 amino acids.

The chain uses TRBV20-1 and TRBJ1-2, with 8 bases lining up with TRBD1. V lost 3 bases, J lost 4 bases, and 13 bases stayed unmatched. The germline V gene encodes CDR1 DFQATT and CDR2 SNEGSKA (reference sequence). The CDR3 totals 16 residues. The chain's CDR3 is CSASAGQGASFYGYTF. The CDR3 nucleotides are TGCAGTGCTAGTGCTGGCCAGGGGGCATCCTTCTATGGCTACACCTTC.

The rearrangement links TRBV5-6 to TRBJ1-2; possible D gene TRBD1, 5 bases. The V and J ends lost 5 bases and 3 bases respectively, with 14 bases between them. The V gene's germline CDR1 is SGHDT and CDR2 YYEEEE. CDR3 length: 14 residues. The CDR3 sequence: CASRPTDYYYGYTF. The DNA for the CDR3 is TGTGCCAGCAGACCGACAGATTATTACTATGGCTACACCTTC.

The rearrangement joins TRBV15 to TRBJ1-1; no definite D call. Per the germline V gene, CDR1 is LNHNV and CDR2 is YYDKDF (reference sequence). This CDR3 contains 13 residues. V shed 0 bases and J shed 7 bases, with 9 bases lying between them. CDR3 amino acids: CATSRDRFLEAFF. Here the CDR3 DNA reads TGTGCCACCAGCAGAGATCGTTTCCTTGAAGCTTTCTTT.

The chain links TRBV6-7 to TRBJ1-1; a possible D gene is TRBD1 (6 bases). Being an ORF, TRBV6-7 has a function that is uncertain. The CDR3 runs to 15 residues. Trimming pared 5 bases from V and 1 base from J, leaving 14 bases between. The CDR3 DNA sequence: TGTGCCAGCAGTGGCCCCAGGACAGAGAACACTGAAGCTTTCTTT. Translation gives CASSGPRTENTEAFF.

V is TRBV5-4 and J is TRBJ2-3; a weak D match, TRBD2 (5 bases). V dropped 3 bases and J dropped 3 bases, with 11 bases sitting between them. Per the germline V gene, CDR1 is SGHNT and CDR2 is YYREEE (reference sequence). CDR3 length equals 14 residues. CDR3 loop: CASSSGVGTDTQYF. The CDR3 DNA reads as TGTGCCAGCAGCTCCGGGGTGGGGACAGATACGCAGTATTTT. The entire variable domain, with the rest obtained from reference TRBV5-4 and TRBJ2-3, is as follows: ETGVTQSPTHLIKTRGQQVTLRCSSQSGHNTVSWYQQALGQGPQFIFQYYREEENGRGNFPPRFSGLQFPNYSSELNVNALELDDSALYLCASSSGVGTDTQYFGPGTRLTVL.

The count of this clone is one. This sequence joins TRBV11-2 and TRBJ1-1, with 8 bases fitting TRBD1. Looked up from germline, CDR1 is SGHAT and CDR2 is FQNNGV. J gave up 1 base and V 5 bases, and 6 bases lay outside the gene matches. The length of the CDR3 is 15 residues. The CDR3 protein is CASSVGQGRNTEAFF. CDR3 DNA: TGTGCCAGCAGCGTCGGACAGGGACGGAACACTGAAGCTTTCTTT.

The rearrangement links TRBV28 to TRBJ2-7; D may be TRBD1 (5 bases). CDR3 length equals 11 residues. Trimming took off 8 bases at V and 5 bases at J, with 10 bases between the two ends. CDR1 and CDR2 (germline): MDHEN, SYDVKM. The CDR3 loop is CASLRGHEQYF. CDR3 DNA sequence: TGTGCCAGCCTAAGGGGCCACGAGCAGTACTTC.

The rearrangement joins TRBV6-6 to TRBJ2-3; D gene unclear. Trimming left V 6 bases short and J 6 bases short, with 10 bases between. This CDR3 region has 12 residues. Germline V gene data show CDR1 as MNHNY and CDR2 as SVGAGI (reference sequence). In nucleotides, the CDR3 is TGTGCCAGCAGCCGTTTCGGGGATACGCAGTATTTT. This translates into CASSRFGDTQYF.

The chain carries TRBV28 and TRBJ1-1; D may be TRBD1 (6 bases). Germline V gene sequence: CDR1 MDHEN, CDR2 SYDVKM. This CDR3 has 14 amino acids. Trimming left V 1 base short and J 3 bases short, with 9 bases between. CDR3: CASSLSGGHTEAFF. The CDR3 DNA reads TGTGCCAGCAGTTTATCGGGGGGGCACACTGAAGCTTTCTTT.

The rearrangement links TRBV10-3 to TRBJ1-6; TRBD1 might be the D (6 bases). The germline V and J ends were trimmed by 6 bases and 8 bases, with 14 bases remaining between them. The germline V gene encodes CDR1 ENHRY and CDR2 SYGVKD. The CDR3 runs 14 residues. The CDR3 DNA reads TGTGCCATCAGCGAACAGGGTCGGGATTCACCCCTCCACTTT. Translated: CAISEQGRDSPLHF.

The V call is TRBV15, the J call TRBJ1-5; no firm D call. Looked up from germline, CDR1 is LNHNV and CDR2 is YYDKDF (reference sequence). There are 13 residues in the CDR3. V was cut by 0 bases and J by 7 bases, with 7 bases left in between. The DNA of the CDR3 is TGTGCCACCAGCAGAGAAAGGAGACAGCCCCAGCATTTT. Amino acids: CATSRERRQPQHF.

This rearrangement joins TRBV30 to TRBJ1-2, with D tentatively TRBD1 (5 bases). The germline gives CDR1 GTSNPN, CDR2 SVGIG (reference sequence). CDR3 length equals 13 residues. V lost 0 bases and J 7 bases, leaving 12 bases between the germline ends. CDR3 bases: TGTGCCTGGAGTGTACCTCCCGGGGGTGGCTACACCTTC. Translation: CAWSVPPGGGYTF.

V usage is TRBV7-8 and J usage is TRBJ2-7; 7 bases agree with TRBD1. Germline V gives CDR1 SGHVS, CDR2 FQNEAQ. The CDR3 is 14 amino acids. V was pared by 1 base and J by 6 bases, with 6 bases of the junction left unmatched. CDR3 loop: CASSLGTGLGEQYF. The CDR3 DNA reads as TGTGCCAGCAGCTTAGGGACAGGCCTGGGCGAGCAGTACTTC. The full variable domain, with the rest looked up from reference TRBV7-8 and TRBJ2-7, is GAGVSQSPRYKVAKRGQDVALRCDPISGHVSLFWYQQALGQGPEFLTYFQNEAQLDKSGLPSDRFFAERPEGSVSTLKIQRTQQEDSAVYLCASSLGTGLGEQYFGPGTRLTVT.

The genes are TRBV5-1 and TRBJ2-3, with 15 positions matching TRBD2. Germline CDR1 is SGHRS and CDR2 is YFSETQ. The CDR3 covers 16 residues. V shed 4 bases, J shed 3 bases, and the junction held 3 bases outside the gene matches. CDR3 residues: CASSTGTSGGTDTQYF. In DNA, the CDR3 is TGCGCCAGCAGCACCGGGACTAGCGGGGGGACAGATACGCAGTATTTT.

The chain has TRBV28 and TRBJ2-7; TRBD2 aligns across 8 bases. The CDR3 is 16 residues long. Trimming took 4 bases from V and 5 from J; bases not matched to a gene: 13. The germline V gene encodes CDR1 MDHEN and CDR2 SYDVKM. CDR3 DNA: TGTGCCAGCAGTTCACCCCGGGGGGGGCCGTCAGACGAGCAGTACTTC. It encodes CASSSPRGGPSDEQYF.

The chain employs TRBV18 and TRBJ2-2; no reliable D call. Germline V CDR1 and CDR2: KGHSH, LQKENI. V lost 6 bases, J lost 7 bases, and 6 bases lay in between. The CDR3 covers 11 residues. CDR3 sequence: CASSSVGELFF. The CDR3 nucleotides are TGTGCCAGCTCGTCGGTCGGGGAGCTGTTTTTT.